The 28 T cell receptor beta chains reported below all come from one sample, sequenced in a study of tumor-infiltrating lymphocytes in primary liver carcinoma. From approximately 0.5 ug of total RNA, TCR beta-specific cDNA was reverse-transcribed using a constant-region primer. Construction of TCR beta libraries relied on three successive nested multiplex PCR rounds employing slightly modified ARM-PCR. A C-beta reverse primer and TRBV1-TRBV30 forward primers served in each of the first two PCR rounds, at 10 cycles apiece. Each CDR3 protein is one row after TCRdb ran MiXCR on the multiplex PCR reads. The sample carries fewer than 85,000 distinct CDR3 sequences, roughly 69% recorded once. Unsorted bulk tissue, 20-30 mg of it, served as the source for co-extraction of RNA and DNA. The sequenced sample was tumor-adjacent normal liver tissue. These receptor sequences come from a man between 35 and 55 years old with primary liver carcinoma and hepatitis B virus infection.

Remarks on this clonotype: A clone one base away is much larger, so this may be a read error. The V gene is TRBV5-1, the J gene TRBJ1-1; 7 bases match TRBD1. In germline, CDR1 is SGHRS, CDR2 YFSETQ. The ends lost 6 bases at V and 3 bases at J; junction bases unmatched: 8. This CDR3 region has 14 residues. This CDR3 is CASNSRDRYTEAFF. The DNA of the CDR3 is TGCGCCAGCAACTCCCGGGACAGATACACTGAAGCTTTCTTT. Using reference TRBV5-1 and TRBJ1-1 for the parts outside the CDR3, the full variable domain is KAGVTQTPRYLIKTRGQQVTLSCSPISGHRSVSWYQQTPGQGLQFLFEYFSETQRNKGNFPGRFSGRQFSNSRSEMNVSTLELGDSALYLCASNSRDRYTEAFFGQGTRLTVV.

The rearrangement uses TRBV6-2 or TRBV6-3 and TRBJ2-2; 8 bases line up with TRBD1. CDR1 is MNHEY and CDR2 is SVGEGT in the germline V gene. The CDR3 totals 17 residues. V trimming: 2 bases; J trimming: 8 bases; junction bases outside the gene matches: 13. The CDR3 loop reads CASSYPAGGTKTGELFF. The CDR3 DNA sequence: TGTGCCAGCAGTTACCCCGCAGGGGGCACGAAGACTGGGGAGCTGTTTTTT.

The sample holds one count of this clonotype. The CDR3 loop reads CASGTRVDNSPLHF. The CDR3 DNA reads as TGTGCCAGCGGAACTCGAGTCGATAATTCACCCCTCCACTTT. The gene calls are TRBV6-5 and TRBJ1-6; D is uncertain. Trimming took 8 bases from V and 5 from J, leaving 13 bases between them. The CDR3 is 14 amino acids. In germline, CDR1 is MNHEY, CDR2 SVGAGI.

This clonotype has only one observation. J is TRBJ2-7 and V is TRBV6-5; D possibly uses TRBD1 or TRBD2 (5 bases each). This CDR3 comprises 12 residues. The germline V gene encodes CDR1 MNHEY and CDR2 SVGAGI. The CDR3 reads CATSGRSYEQYV. The CDR3 bases are TGCGCCACTTCGGGACGGTCCTACGAGCAGTACGTC.

This clonotype was detected ten times or more. V gene TRBV5-1 combines with J gene TRBJ2-7; 9 bases map to TRBD1. This CDR3 comprises 14 residues. V lost 2 bases to trimming and J lost 4 bases; unmatched junction nucleotides: 4. Germline CDR1 reads SGHRS; CDR2 reads YFSETQ. CDR3 region: CASSLQGAFYEQYF. As DNA, the CDR3 is TGCGCCAGCAGCTTACAGGGGGCTTTTTACGAGCAGTACTTC.

The chain joins TRBV4-2 to TRBJ1-1; possibly TRBD1 for D (5 bases). The V gene's germline CDR1 is LGHNA and CDR2 YNFKEQ. This CDR3 contains 14 residues. The ends were cut back, 10 bases at V and 0 bases at J, with 15 bases in the middle. The CDR3 DNA follows: TGTGCCAACAGGTCGGTAGTCATGAACACTGAAGCTTTCTTT. This translates into CANRSVVMNTEAFF.

This clonotype came up many times. The rearrangement uses TRBV5-1 and TRBJ2-3, with D perhaps being TRBD1 or TRBD2 (5 bases each). The V gene's germline CDR1 is SGHRS and CDR2 YFSETQ. Trimming took 0 bases from V and 4 from J, leaving 12 bases between them. This CDR3 is built from 15 residues. The CDR3 nucleotides are TGCGCCAGCAGCTTGGATGGGGGAAACCCAGATACGCAGTATTTT. As protein: CASSLDGGNPDTQYF.

A note on this clonotype: The junction departs from the called germline gene at one end, perhaps through a read error. The chain links TRBV4-2 to TRBJ2-3; D might be TRBD2 (5 bases). The length of the CDR3 is 15 residues. Germline CDR1 reads LGHNA; CDR2 reads YNFKEQ. The CDR3 DNA is TGTGCCAGCAGCCATCATAGCCGGCGGGCAGATATGCAGTATTTT. Protein sequence: CASSHHSRRADMQYF.

On this clonotype itself: The junction does not match germline at one end; this may be a read error. This chain connects TRBV7-9 to TRBJ1-1, with 8 bases matching TRBD1. The CDR3 spans 15 residues. The germline CDR1 and CDR2 sequences are SEHNR and FQNEAQ (reference sequence). CDR3 DNA sequence: TGTGCCACCAGCTTTGCAGGGACAGGCGATGCTGAAGCTTTCTTT. Its protein product is CATSFAGTGDAEAFF.

This clonotype was picked up a small number of times. V gene TRBV7-3 combines with J gene TRBJ2-2; D is possibly TRBD1 or TRBD2 (5 bases each). Germline V gives CDR1 SGHTA, CDR2 FQGTGA. Trimming left V 2 bases short and J 7 bases short, with 8 bases between. The CDR3 is made up of 13 amino acids. The CDR3 protein is CASSLGGIGELFF. DNA of the CDR3: TGTGCCAGCAGCTTAGGGGGTATCGGGGAGCTGTTTTTT. Full variable domain (missing parts from reference TRBV7-3 and TRBJ2-2): GAGVSQTPSNKVTEKGKYVELRCDPISGHTALYWYRQSLGQGPEFLIYFQGTGAADDSGLPNDRFFAVRPEGSVSTLKIQRTERGDSAVYLCASSLGGIGELFFGEGSRLTVL.

In its sample, this clonotype was seen many times. The chain is built from TRBV7-9 and TRBJ2-7; 13 bases map to TRBD2. The V gene end was trimmed by 5 bases and the J gene end by 2 bases; junction bases not matched to a gene: 12. The V gene's germline CDR1 is SEHNR and CDR2 FQNEAQ (reference sequence). CDR3 size: 18 residues. The CDR3 bases are TGTGCCAGCAGCGGCGGGACTAGCGGGAACCAGCGTCCCTACGAGCAGTACTTC. Translated, it gives CASSGGTSGNQRPYEQYF.

As regards this clonotype: A much larger clone lies one base from this, so it may be a read error. This chain connects TRBV7-8 to TRBJ2-7, with 13 bases aligning to TRBD2. The CDR3 totals 18 residues. Germline V gives CDR1 SGHVS, CDR2 FQNEAQ. The CDR3 protein is CAISPRTSGSMSSYEQYF. The CDR3 DNA follows: TGTGCCATCAGCCCTCGGACTAGCGGGAGTATGAGCTCCTACGAGCAGTACTTC.

In regard to this clonotype: Germline and junction disagree at one end, which may indicate a read error. The V call is TRBV29-1, the J call TRBJ2-3; possibly TRBD1 or TRBD2 for D (5 bases each). Germline CDR1 SQVTM, CDR2 ANQGSEA. There are 14 residues in the CDR3. The CDR3 nucleotides read TGCAGCGTTGACAGGACGGCCATGGGGGATATGCAGTATTTT. Amino acids: CSVDRTAMGDMQYF.

There are many counts of this clonotype. A read error may produce the germline difference seen at one junction end. The chain has TRBV28 and TRBJ2-3; 9 bases fit TRBD2. Germline V gene lookup returns CDR1 MDHEN and CDR2 SYDVKM. CDR3 length: 16 amino acids. The CDR3 is CASSPALGTSIDTQYF. The CDR3 DNA follows: TGTGCCAGCAGTCCAGCTCTTGGGACTAGCATAGATACGCAGTATTTT.

Comments on this clonotype: A much larger clone lies one base from this, so it may be a read error. This chain links TRBV28 with TRBJ2-1, with 9 bases matching TRBD2. CDR1 and CDR2 (germline): MDHEN, SYDVKM. This CDR3 comprises 14 residues. V dropped 2 bases and J dropped 9; count of bases not matched to a gene: 5. As DNA, the CDR3 is TGTGCCAGCAGTTTACTAGCGGGGAGGGGTGAGCAGTTCTTC. This translates into CASSLLAGRGEQFF.

Worth noting for this clonotype: One junction end disagrees with the germline gene, perhaps due to a read error. CDR3 amino acids: CSVEDGQGYSNDQFF. Here the CDR3 DNA reads TGCAGCGTTGAAGACGGGCAGGGATATAGCAATGACCAGTTCTTC. The chain employs TRBV29-1 and TRBJ2-1; tentative D call: TRBD1 (5 bases). Per germline, CDR1 SQVTM and CDR2 ANQGSEA. The length of the CDR3 is 15 residues.

This clonotype was counted a single time. The CDR3 ends on some other residue instead of the conserved phenylalanine or tryptophan, so this is likely a read error. This rearrangement joins TRBV11-1 to TRBJ2-5; D gene ambiguous. Germline V gene data show CDR1 as SGHAT and CDR2 as FQDESV (reference sequence). This CDR3 comprises 14 residues. The CDR3 nucleotides read TGCGCCAGCAGCTGGGCCCCCCGAAAGGAGACCCAGTACCTC. The encoded protein is CASSWAPRKETQYL.

Only a few counts were recorded for this clonotype. The CDR3 region has the DNA TGCAGCGTACGACCAGAAGTCTCTGAAGCTTTCTTT. It specifies CSVRPEVSEAFF. The chain carries TRBV29-1 and TRBJ1-1; D call uncertain. This CDR3 has 12 amino acids. Trimming shortened V by 6 bases and J by 6 bases, and 14 bases separated the two germline ends. The V gene's germline CDR1 is SQVTM and CDR2 ANQGSEA.

Remarks on this clonotype: Since no conserved phenylalanine or tryptophan closes the CDR3, a read error is the likely cause. CDR3 coding DNA: TGCAGCGTTGGACTAGCGGGAGGGTTCCACAATGAGCAGTTCTAC. This gives the protein CSVGLAGGFHNEQFY. V gene TRBV29-1 combines with J gene TRBJ2-1; TRBD2 matches at 14 bases. There are 15 residues in the CDR3. Germline V lookup: CDR1 SQVTM, CDR2 ANQGSEA. J was trimmed by 5 bases and V by 4 bases; bases with no gene match: 4.

At least ten counts were recorded for this clonotype. V usage is TRBV7-9 and J usage is TRBJ2-1, with TRBD2 as a possible D gene (6 bases). Deletions cut 5 bases from V and 5 bases from J, with 13 bases between. The length of the CDR3 is 14 residues. CDR1 is SEHNR and CDR2 is FQNEAQ in the germline V gene (reference sequence). The CDR3 DNA reads as TGTGCCAGCAGCCCAAGGGGACTTGACAATGAGCAGTTCTTC. The encoded protein is CASSPRGLDNEQFF.

A remark on this clonotype: A read error may account for a junction end that differs from germline. The J gene is TRBJ1-1, the V gene TRBV6-5, with 8 bases lining up with TRBD1. This CDR3 comprises 14 residues. Germline V gives CDR1 MNHEY, CDR2 SVGAGI. The CDR3 coding sequence is TGCGCCAGCAGCAGGACAGGGTCGAACACTGAAGTTTTCTTT. Translating it yields CASSRTGSNTEVFF.

This clonotype was picked up many times. This chain uses TRBV11-2 with TRBJ2-1; TRBD2 matches 7 bases. Germline values: CDR1 SGHAT, CDR2 FQNNGV. CDR3 length: 15 residues. V shed 4 bases and J 2 bases; nucleotides not matched to a gene: 5. CDR3 nucleotide sequence: TGTGCCAGCAGCTCGGAGCGGGACGCCTACAATGAGCAGTTCTTC. This sequence encodes CASSSERDAYNEQFF.

This clonotype has a handful of counts. The rearrangement links TRBV6-5 to TRBJ2-7, with TRBD2 matching over 7 bases. The CDR3 consists of 14 residues. Germline V lookup: CDR1 MNHEY, CDR2 SVGAGI. Trimming took 6 bases from V and 3 from J; bases not matched to a gene: 8. CDR3 loop: CASSPTREGYEQYF. In nucleotides, the CDR3 is TGTGCCAGCAGCCCAACAAGGGAGGGCTACGAGCAGTACTTC.

This clonotype was recorded many times. V usage is TRBV30 and J usage is TRBJ2-6; D not certain. The V gene's germline CDR1 is GTSNPN and CDR2 SVGIG (reference sequence). Trimming cost V 0 bases and J 6 bases, with 3 bases left between them. This CDR3 comprises 12 residues. This CDR3 reads CAWSVSANVLTF. CDR3 nucleotide sequence: TGTGCCTGGAGTGTGTCGGCCAACGTCCTGACTTTC.

Concerning this clonotype: One end of the junction fails to match germline, which may point to a read error. The chain uses TRBV12-3 or TRBV12-4 and TRBJ2-1; D possibly corresponds to TRBD2 (5 bases). This CDR3 has 19 residues. The CDR3 DNA follows: TGTGCCAGCAGTTTAGAAGCTAGCAGGTCGCTGCCCTCCTACTATGAGCAGTTCTTC. Its translation: CASSLEASRSLPSYYEQFF.

This clonotype was counted ten times or more. This rearrangement joins TRBV13 to TRBJ2-3, with 7 bases that match TRBD1. The CDR3 consists of 14 residues. V gave up 0 bases and J gave up 4 bases; unmatched junction bases: 1. Germline V gene data show CDR1 as PRHDT and CDR2 as FYEKMQ (reference sequence). In DNA, the CDR3 is TGTGCCAGCAGCTTAGGAACAGGGGCAGATACGCAGTATTTT. It encodes CASSLGTGADTQYF.

As for this clonotype: Germline and junction disagree at one end, which may indicate a read error. V is TRBV11-2 and J is TRBJ2-7, with 7 bases lining up with TRBD1. The germline V gene encodes CDR1 SGHAT and CDR2 FQNNGV. This CDR3 comprises 16 residues. The CDR3 sequence is CASSLDRRQGAYEEYF. CDR3 nucleotide sequence: TGCGCCAGCAGCTTAGATCGCAGACAGGGCGCCTACGAGGAGTACTTC.

The genes are TRBV29-1 and TRBJ2-1; D unresolved. V was shortened by 3 bases and J by 9 bases, with 12 bases between the two germline ends. There are 12 residues in the CDR3. Per germline, CDR1 SQVTM and CDR2 ANQGSEA. CDR3 sequence reads: CSVDQQASEQFF. As DNA, the CDR3 is TGCAGCGTTGATCAGCAGGCAAGTGAGCAGTTCTTC.